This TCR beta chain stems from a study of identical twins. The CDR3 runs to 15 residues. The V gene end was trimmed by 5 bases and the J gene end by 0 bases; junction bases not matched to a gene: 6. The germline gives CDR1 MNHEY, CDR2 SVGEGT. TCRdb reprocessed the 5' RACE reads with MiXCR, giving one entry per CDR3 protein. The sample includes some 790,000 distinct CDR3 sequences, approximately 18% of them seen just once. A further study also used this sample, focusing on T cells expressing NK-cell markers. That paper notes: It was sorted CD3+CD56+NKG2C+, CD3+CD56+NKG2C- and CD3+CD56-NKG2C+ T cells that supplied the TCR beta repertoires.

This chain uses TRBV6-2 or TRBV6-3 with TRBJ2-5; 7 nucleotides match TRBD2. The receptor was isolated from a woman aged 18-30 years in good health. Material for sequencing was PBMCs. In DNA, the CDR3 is TGTGCCAGCAGTGTCCTAGCGGATAACCAAGAGACCCAGTACTTC. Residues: CASSVLADNQETQYF.